A selection of T cell receptor beta chains follows, all from one sample in a study of beta chain features in type 1 diabetes. Assay: immunoSEQ multiplex PCR; the TCRdb copy retains only in-frame clones and omits some. The table lists hundreds of thousands of clones, over 13% of them singletons, with approximately 0.039% in the top ten. Sequences were obtained from naive CD4+ T cells from blood. Receptors were obtained from a man between 18 and 35 years old with type 1 diabetes. The CDR3 runs from the conserved cysteine through the conserved F or W. D genes are given only for firm matches. Clone size, where shown, is once, few, many, or a class for clones that have expanded.

V: TRBV30; D: -; J: TRBJ1-1; size: once; CDR3: CAWSRGAGTEAFF; DNA: TGTGCCTGGAGTAGGGGCGCGGGCACTGAAGCCTTCTTT
V: TRBV4-1; D: -; J: TRBJ1-1; size: -; CDR3: CASSPPRYGARTEAFF; DNA: TGCGCCAGCAGCCCCCCGCGATACGGGGCGCGGACTGAAGCTTTCTTT
V: TRBV12-2; D: -; J: TRBJ1-2; size: -; CDR3: CASRLPGPHYGYTF; DNA: TGTGCAAGTCGCCTACCGGGACCGCACTATGGCTACACCTTC
V: TRBV7-9; D: -; J: TRBJ2-5; size: -; CDR3: CASSLTSGGAETQYF; DNA: TGTGCCAGCAGCTTAACCTCGGGGGGCGCGGAGACCCAGTACTTC
V: TRBV5-1; D: TRBD1; J: TRBJ1-1; size: -; CDR3: CASREDRAGTEAFF; DNA: TGCGCCAGCCGAGAAGACAGGGCGGGCACTGAAGCTTTCTTT
V: TRBV11-2; D: -; J: TRBJ2-5; size: -; CDR3: CASSLETGRETQYF; DNA: TGTGCCAGCAGCTTAGAGACGGGTCGGGAGACCCAGTACTTC
V: TRBV30; D: -; J: TRBJ2-7; size: few; CDR3: CAWSRWGGPYEQYF; DNA: TGTGCCTGGAGTAGGTGGGGTGGGCCCTACGAGCAGTACTTC
V: TRBV30; D: TRBD1; J: TRBJ2-5; size: few; CDR3: CAWIPGQKETQYF; DNA: TGTGCCTGGATACCGGGACAGAAAGAGACCCAGTACTTC
V: TRBV7-9; D: TRBD1; J: TRBJ2-5; size: -; CDR3: CASSRGQGQETQYF; DNA: TGTGCCAGCAGCCGGGGACAGGGACAAGAGACCCAGTACTTC
V: TRBV6-4; D: -; J: TRBJ1-1; size: -; CDR3: CASSAGTGNTEAFF; DNA: TGTGCCAGCAGTGCCGGGACGGGGAACACTGAAGCTTTCTTT
V: TRBV7-2; D: -; J: TRBJ2-1; size: few; CDR3: CASSLEISSYNEQFF; DNA: TGTGCCAGCAGCTTAGAGATTAGCTCCTACAATGAGCAGTTCTTC
V: TRBV4-2; D: -; J: TRBJ2-1; size: -; CDR3: CASSQDHATQRNEQFF; DNA: TGTGCCAGCAGCCAAGATCACGCCACCCAACGGAATGAGCAGTTCTTC
V: TRBV7-2; D: -; J: TRBJ1-2; size: -; CDR3: CASSVDRYYGYTF; DNA: TGTGCCAGCAGCGTGGACAGATACTATGGCTACACCTTC
V: TRBV29-1; D: TRBD2; J: TRBJ2-1; size: -; CDR3: CSVLTGGGLAGGYEQFF; DNA: TGCAGCGTCCTCACGGGAGGGGGACTAGCGGGAGGCTATGAGCAGTTCTTC
V: TRBV7-2; D: -; J: TRBJ2-5; size: -; CDR3: CASSFGRGPGAQYF; DNA: TGTGCCAGCAGCTTCGGCCGGGGTCCGGGGGCCCAGTACTTC
V: TRBV30; D: -; J: TRBJ1-3; size: -; CDR3: CAWTDSGNTIYF; DNA: TGTGCCTGGACCGACTCTGGAAACACCATATATTTT
V: TRBV6-1; D: TRBD1; J: TRBJ1-5; size: few; CDR3: CASSAGQTYQPQHF; DNA: TGTGCCAGCAGCGCGGGACAGACGTATCAGCCCCAGCATTTT
V: TRBV5-1; D: -; J: TRBJ1-4; size: few; CDR3: CASSLEGKSEKLFF; DNA: TGCGCCAGCAGCTTGGAGGGGAAAAGTGAAAAACTGTTTTTT
V: TRBV30; D: -; J: TRBJ2-1; size: -; CDR3: CAWSVRGEQFF; DNA: TGTGCCTGGAGTGTGAGAGGTGAGCAGTTCTTC
V: TRBV5-1; D: -; J: TRBJ2-5; size: -; CDR3: CASSRGGTTQETQYF; DNA: TGCGCCAGCAGTAGAGGGGGGACAACCCAAGAGACCCAGTACTTC
V: TRBV7-2; D: -; J: TRBJ2-3; size: once; CDR3: CASSPNGGGTDTQYF; DNA: TGTGCCAGCAGCCCTAACGGAGGAGGAACAGATACGCAGTATTTT
V: TRBV7-9; D: TRBD2; J: TRBJ2-2; size: -; CDR3: CASSRRPGLAANTGELFF; DNA: TGTGCCAGCAGCCGACGCCCGGGACTAGCGGCTAACACCGGGGAGCTGTTTTTT
V: TRBV27; D: -; J: TRBJ2-5; size: -; CDR3: CASSSGYETQYF; DNA: TGTGCCAGCAGTTCTGGGTACGAGACCCAGTACTTC
V: TRBV20-1; D: -; J: TRBJ2-1; size: few; CDR3: CSAYGEGVKFF; DNA: TGCAGTGCTTACGGGGAGGGGGTAAAGTTCTTC
V: TRBV5-4; D: TRBD1; J: TRBJ2-3; size: -; CDR3: CASSFKKGQNTDTQYF; DNA: TGTGCCAGCAGCTTTAAAAAGGGACAGAACACAGATACGCAGTATTTT
V: TRBV30; D: -; J: TRBJ2-2; size: -; CDR3: CAWSRGGRSTGELFF; DNA: TGTGCCTGGAGCAGGGGCGGCCGTAGCACCGGGGAGCTGTTTTTT
V: TRBV6-1; D: -; J: TRBJ2-7; size: -; CDR3: CASSEFSSHLGEQYF; DNA: TGTGCCAGCAGTGAATTCTCCTCGCATTTGGGCGAGCAGTACTTC
V: TRBV28; D: TRBD1; J: TRBJ2-6; size: -; CDR3: CASSRQGSGANVLTF; DNA: TGTGCCAGCAGTCGACAGGGATCTGGGGCCAACGTCCTGACTTTC
V: TRBV5-4; D: -; J: TRBJ2-1; size: few; CDR3: CASSLPRGYAYNEQFF; DNA: TGTGCCAGCAGCTTACCTAGGGGATATGCCTACAATGAGCAGTTCTTC
V: TRBV4-2; D: TRBD2; J: TRBJ2-2; size: -; CDR3: CASSLLGGLAGGMNTGELFF; DNA: TGTGCCAGCAGCCTCCTCGGAGGACTAGCGGGAGGAATGAACACCGGGGAGCTGTTTTTT
V: TRBV25-1; D: -; J: TRBJ2-3; size: -; CDR3: CASSRDTDTQYF; DNA: TGTGCCAGCAGTCGGGACACGGATACGCAGTATTTT
V: TRBV7-2; D: -; J: TRBJ2-7; size: few; CDR3: CASSLTSGNYEQYF; DNA: TGTGCCAGCAGCTTAACATCGGGGAACTACGAGCAGTACTTC
V: TRBV15; D: TRBD1; J: TRBJ1-2; size: -; CDR3: CATSTDRAMGNGYTF; DNA: TGTGCCACCAGCACCGACAGGGCTATGGGTAATGGCTACACCTTC
V: TRBV2; D: TRBD2; J: TRBJ2-3; size: -; CDR3: CASSAGLANTDTQYF; DNA: TGTGCCAGCAGTGCCGGACTAGCTAACACAGATACGCAGTATTTT